Listed below are T cell receptor beta chains from one sample, sequenced in a study of T cells in localized non-small cell lung cancer. This table comes from immunoSEQ multiplex PCR, and its TCRdb copy is limited to in-frame clones, with some not included. The table lists about 9,800 clones, around 41% of them singletons, with approximately 3.9% in the top ten. The sequences come from lymph node tissue, collected before any cancer treatment. All receptors come from a woman aged 35 to 70 with stage I lung adenocarcinoma. The CDR3 runs from the conserved cysteine through the conserved F or W. A D gene is named only where the DNA matches it firmly. Some rows have no size entry. The others give once, few or many, or a class for an expanded clone.

d_call clone_size j_call v_call cdr3_aa cdr3_nt
. . TRBJ1-3 TRBV14 CASSQISASSGNTIYF TGTGCCAGCAGCCAAATAAGCGCGAGCTCTGGAAACACCATATATTTT
. . TRBJ2-7 TRBV19 CASSIGRQLSYEQYF TGTGCCAGTAGTATCGGGAGACAACTCTCCTACGAGCAGTACTTC
. few TRBJ1-1 TRBV30 CAWTDRWNTEAFF TGTGCCTGGACTGACAGGTGGAACACTGAAGCTTTCTTT
. . TRBJ2-3 TRBV6-8 CASSYRGTSTDTQYF TGTGCCAGCAGTTACCGGGGCACTAGCACAGATACGCAGTATTTT
. . TRBJ1-4 TRBV28 CASGTPGITNEKLFF TGTGCCAGCGGGACCCCGGGGATAACTAATGAAAAACTGTTTTTT
. . TRBJ2-7 TRBV19 CASSIVDKTYEQYF TGTGCCAGTAGTATAGTGGACAAAACCTACGAGCAGTACTTC
TRBD1 . TRBJ2-7 TRBV18 CASSPLQGGYEQYF TGTGCCAGCTCACCATTACAGGGGGGTTACGAGCAGTACTTC
. . TRBJ1-4 TRBV19 CASSSATEMLNEKLFF TGTGCCAGTAGTTCCGCAACAGAAATGCTTAATGAAAAACTGTTTTTT
TRBD1 . TRBJ1-3 TRBV19 CASSNVGTVSGNTIYF TGTGCCAGTAGTAACGTCGGGACAGTCTCTGGAAACACCATATATTTT
TRBD2 . TRBJ2-7 TRBV9 CASSYLGGPGEQYF TGTGCCAGCAGCTACCTGGGAGGGCCGGGGGAGCAGTACTTC
TRBD1 . TRBJ2-3 TRBV19 CASSKTGTGGTDTQYF TGTGCCAGTAGTAAAACCGGGACAGGGGGCACAGATACGCAGTATTTT
. . TRBJ1-5 TRBV19 CASNPQNGVTNQPQHF TGTGCCAGTAACCCGCAGAATGGCGTTACCAATCAGCCCCAGCATTTT
. . TRBJ2-4 TRBV19 CASSIDFKNIQYF TGTGCCAGTAGTATAGATTTTAAGAACATTCAGTACTTC
. . TRBJ2-3 TRBV6-8 CASSRQGATTDTQYF TGTGCCAGCAGTAGACAAGGGGCGACCACAGATACGCAGTATTTT
. few TRBJ2-7 TRBV6-8 CASSYGQTREQYF TGTGCCAGCAGTTACGGTCAGACAAGAGAGCAGTACTTC
. . TRBJ2-6 TRBV11-3 CASSLVLSRRHSGANVLTF TGTGCCAGCAGCTTAGTCCTCAGTCGGCGGCACTCTGGGGCCAACGTCCTGACTTTC
. medium-sized TRBJ1-1 TRBV11-3 CASSRWSLNTEAFF TGTGCCAGCAGCCGGTGGAGTTTGAACACTGAAGCTTTCTTT
TRBD2 . TRBJ2-7 TRBV11-3 CASTYSGAGNEQYF TGTGCCAGCACCTACAGCGGGGCCGGAAACGAGCAGTACTTC
TRBD1 few TRBJ1-1 TRBV11-3 CASSWRDRGREGTEAFF TGTGCCAGCAGCTGGCGGGACAGGGGTCGGGAAGGGACTGAAGCTTTCTTT
. few TRBJ1-2 TRBV6-8 CATGERVYGYTF TGTGCCACTGGCGAACGTGTCTATGGCTACACCTTC
. . TRBJ1-2 TRBV19 CASSIQGDYGYTF TGTGCCAGTAGTATACAGGGCGACTATGGCTACACCTTC
TRBD1 . TRBJ1-5 TRBV19 CASSTQGGEPQHF TGTGCCAGTAGTACCCAGGGGGGGGAGCCCCAGCATTTT
TRBD2 . TRBJ2-7 TRBV19 CASSRDMGPGGYEQYF TGTGCCAGTAGTCGGGATATGGGCCCCGGGGGGTACGAGCAGTACTTC
TRBD2 . TRBJ2-2 TRBV12-5 CASGLISGGLGTGELFF TGTGCTAGTGGTTTGATTAGCGGGGGGCTCGGAACCGGGGAGCTGTTTTTT
TRBD1 . TRBJ1-3 TRBV19 CASSTQRQGGRNTIYF TGTGCCAGTAGTACCCAGCGACAGGGAGGGAGAAACACCATATATTTT
. few TRBJ2-4 TRBV11-3 CASSLVEGTAKNIQYF TGTGCCAGCAGCTTAGTTGAAGGGACAGCCAAAAACATTCAGTACTTC
. . TRBJ1-1 TRBV11-1 CASSLSGRNTEAFF TGTGCCAGCAGCCTCTCAGGAAGAAATACTGAAGCTTTCTTT
. few TRBJ2-7 TRBV2 CATGRTNPGDEQYF TGTGCCACCGGGCGGACCAACCCGGGTGACGAGCAGTACTTC
TRBD1 . TRBJ1-5 TRBV6-8 CASSVRGGPSNQPQHF TGTGCCAGCAGTGTGCGAGGGGGCCCTAGCAATCAGCCCCAGCATTTT
. . TRBJ2-3 TRBV19 CATRPGQETDTQYF TGTGCCACTCGGCCGGGGCAGGAAACAGATACGCAGTATTTT
. . TRBJ1-1 TRBV18 CASSPDMGNTEAFF TGTGCCAGCTCACCGGACATGGGGAACACTGAAGCTTTCTTT
. . TRBJ2-3 TRBV6-8 CASTRHAGSKDTQYF TGTGCCAGCACCCGACATGCGGGGTCGAAAGATACGCAGTATTTT
. few TRBJ1-3 TRBV6-8 CASTKPGGTSGNTIYF TGTGCCAGCACCAAACCCGGCGGGACTTCAGGAAACACCATATATTTT
. few TRBJ2-3 TRBV7-6 CASSLDGGSTDTQYF TGTGCCAGCAGCTTAGATGGAGGAAGCACAGATACGCAGTATTTT
TRBD2 few TRBJ2-7 TRBV30 CAWMPSGVYEQYF TGTGCCTGGATGCCTAGCGGGGTCTACGAGCAGTACTTC
. . TRBJ2-7 TRBV5-1 CASRPGFGSYEQYF TGCGCCAGCAGACCGGGTTTTGGGTCCTACGAGCAGTACTTC
. few TRBJ1-1 TRBV9 CASSHGGNTEAFF TGTGCCAGCAGCCACGGCGGGAACACTGAAGCTTTCTTT
. . TRBJ1-3 TRBV19 CASSRFGGNTIYF TGTGCCAGTAGTAGGTTTGGCGGAAACACCATATATTTT
. . TRBJ1-1 TRBV9 CASSLDGGTEAFF TGTGCCAGCAGTTTAGACGGGGGCACTGAAGCTTTTTTT
. few TRBJ1-1 TRBV10-3 CAIRQGNAMNTEAFF TGTGCCATCAGGCAGGGAAATGCTATGAACACTGAAGCTTTCTTT
TRBD1 . TRBJ1-2 TRBV6-8 CAIREIQGPSGGYTF TGTGCCATCAGAGAGATACAGGGGCCTTCGGGTGGCTACACCTTC
. . TRBJ2-1 TRBV6-8 CASSYKGDHNEQFF TGTGCCAGCAGTTACAAAGGGGACCACAATGAGCAGTTCTTC
. . TRBJ1-5 TRBV6-8 CASSYGGGNPQPQHF TGTGCCAGCAGTTACGGCGGGGGGAACCCCCAGCCCCAGCATTTT
. once TRBJ1-2 TRBV28 CASSLREIYGYTF TGTGCCAGCAGTTTACGGGAAATCTATGGCTACACCTTC
TRBD2 . TRBJ2-5 TRBV2 CAGGLGPETQYF TGTGCCGGCGGACTAGGGCCAGAGACCCAGTACTTC
. . TRBJ1-2 TRBV9 CASSVQGSYGYTF TGTGCCAGCAGCGTACAGGGGAGCTATGGCTACACCTTC
TRBD2 few TRBJ2-2 TRBV6-8 CASSYGLAGNTGELFF TGTGCCAGCAGTTACGGGCTAGCGGGAAACACCGGGGAGCTGTTTTTT
. . TRBJ2-1 TRBV19 CASSMGTLNEQFF TGTGCCAGTAGTATGGGGACCCTCAATGAGCAGTTCTTC
. few TRBJ1-2 TRBV19 CASSIEGAHDYGYTF TGTGCCAGTAGTATAGAGGGGGCGCACGACTATGGCTACACCTTC
TRBD1 . TRBJ1-5 TRBV6-8 CASSYALPTGEGQPQHF TGTGCCAGCAGTTACGCCCTCCCAACAGGGGAGGGTCAGCCCCAGCATTTT
TRBD1 once TRBJ2-2 TRBV19 CASSLQGAGAGELFF TGTGCCAGTAGTCTACAGGGGGCTGGGGCCGGGGAGCTGTTTTTT